What follows are 25 T cell receptor beta chains derived from one specimen sequenced in a study of Graves' ophthalmopathy and Graves' hyperthyroidism. The authors amplified TCR beta CDR3 regions, and they did so from RNA transcripts for repertoire sequencing. Second-round multiplex PCR came after first-round RT-PCR with HTBI primers. TCRdb re-called the multiplex PCR reads with MiXCR, one entry per CDR3 protein. The top ten hold roughly 7.4% of the sample, which has hundreds of thousands of distinct CDR3 sequences, 22% seen once. Sequenced material: peripheral blood. These receptors were collected from a woman between 18 and 29 years old with stable Graves' hyperthyroidism. Some clones in this sample may be carry-over from other donors' samples.

In this sample, this clonotype turned up a few times. The V gene is TRBV4-1, the J gene TRBJ2-5, with D unclear. The germline V gene encodes CDR1 MGHRA and CDR2 YSYEKL. V was shortened by 1 base and J by 5 bases, with 14 bases between the two germline ends. The CDR3 has 15 amino acids. The CDR3 reads CASSQAYNPWETQYF. The DNA for the CDR3 is TGCGCCAGCAGCCAAGCGTACAACCCCTGGGAGACCCAGTACTTC.

This clonotype was seen ten or more times. The genes are TRBV29-1 and TRBJ2-5; D is possibly TRBD2 (6 bases). The V end lost 4 bases, the J end lost 5 bases, and 8 bases lay between the germline ends. The V gene's germline CDR1 is SQVTM and CDR2 ANQGSEA. The CDR3 consists of 11 residues. The CDR3 coding sequence is TGCAGCGTTGGAGGGAGGGAGACCCAGTACTTC. Translation: CSVGGRETQYF. Drawing the rest from reference TRBV29-1 and TRBJ2-5, the complete variable domain is SAVISQKPSRDICQRGTSLTIQCQVDSQVTMMFWYRQQPGQSLTLIATANQGSEATYESGFVIDKFPISRPNLTFSTLTVSNMSPEDSSIYLCSVGGRETQYFGPGTRLLVL.

The rearrangement uses TRBV12-3 or TRBV12-4 and TRBJ1-5; D gene ambiguous. This CDR3 has 14 residues. Between the trimmed V and J ends, which lost 3 bases and 7 bases, there was a span of 13 bases. CDR3 nucleotide sequence: TGTGCCAGCAGTTTTGTAGGGTCGGGACAGCCCCAGCATTTT. This sequence encodes CASSFVGSGQPQHF.

This clonotype was detected many times. This chain uses TRBV6-1 with TRBJ1-1; no clear D gene. Trimming pared 10 bases from V and 2 bases from J, leaving 14 bases between. Germline V gene sequence: CDR1 MNHNS, CDR2 SASEGT. The CDR3 sequence is 13 residues long. DNA for the CDR3: TGTGCCACTAACATACCGGGAAACACTGAAGCTTTCTTT. Translated, it gives CATNIPGNTEAFF.

V is TRBV3-1 and J is TRBJ1-6; D ambiguous. V lost 0 bases to trimming and J lost 10 bases, with 22 bases between them. Germline V gene lookup returns CDR1 LGHDT and CDR2 YNNKEL (reference sequence). The CDR3 consists of 18 residues. The CDR3 loop reads CASSQDLDAGSSTSPLHF. DNA for the CDR3: TGTGCCAGCAGCCAAGATCTCGACGCGGGCAGTTCGACCTCACCCCTCCACTTT.

This clonotype was recorded at least ten times. The chain couples TRBV28 to TRBJ1-5; D is unclear. Per the germline V gene, CDR1 is MDHEN and CDR2 is SYDVKM. This CDR3 has 13 amino acids. Trimming cost V 3 bases and J 4 bases, with 7 bases left between them. CDR3 DNA sequence: TGTGCCAGCAGTTTCGGGTGGAATCAGCCCCAGCATTTT. Translating it yields CASSFGWNQPQHF.

At least ten counts were recorded for this clonotype. This sequence joins TRBV6-5 and TRBJ2-7; unclear D gene. Germline CDR1 reads MNHEY; CDR2 reads SVGAGI. V was trimmed by 0 bases and J by 1 base, leaving 7 bases between them. The CDR3 contains 14 residues. The CDR3 is CASSYSVSSYEQYF. The DNA of the CDR3 is TGTGCCAGCAGTTACTCGGTCAGTTCCTACGAGCAGTACTTC.

This clonotype was picked up many times. The genes are TRBV6-1 and TRBJ2-5; D remains unclear. The CDR3 sequence is 12 residues long. Germline V gene lookup returns CDR1 MNHNS and CDR2 SASEGT. The V end was cut by 7 bases, the J end by 7 bases, with 13 bases between. For the CDR3, the DNA is TGTGCCAGCAACCACGGCACCGGGACCCAGTACTTC. Its translation is CASNHGTGTQYF.

The gene calls are TRBV6-1 and TRBJ2-3; the match to TRBD2 covers 10 bases. Trimming removed 1 base from V and 3 bases from J; junction bases left unmatched: 4. Germline CDR1 reads MNHNS; CDR2 reads SASEGT. The CDR3 totals 16 residues. The CDR3 region has the DNA TGTGCCAGCAGTGAAGTTTTGACTAGCGGGACAGATACGCAGTATTTT. It specifies CASSEVLTSGTDTQYF.

The chain combines TRBV25-1 with TRBJ1-1, with 8 positions matching TRBD1. CDR3 size: 15 residues. Trimming at V came to 5 bases and at J to 4 bases, leaving 9 bases not matched to a gene. Germline values: CDR1 MGHDK, CDR2 SYGVNS. The CDR3 region is CASSPRDRLGTEAFF. The CDR3 DNA reads as TGTGCCAGCAGTCCGAGGGACAGGTTGGGCACTGAAGCTTTCTTT. The entire variable domain, with the rest obtained from reference TRBV25-1 and TRBJ1-1, is as follows: EADIYQTPRYLVIGTGKKITLECSQTMGHDKMYWYQQDPGMELHLIHYSYGVNSTEKGDLSSESTVSRIRTEHFPLTLESARPSHTSQYLCASSPRDRLGTEAFFGQGTRLTVV.

V gene TRBV14 combines with J gene TRBJ2-7; D could derive from TRBD1 or TRBD2 (6 bases each). The germline V and J ends were trimmed by 1 base and 6 bases, with 10 bases remaining between them. This CDR3 region has 13 residues. CDR1 SGHDN and CDR2 FVKESK come from the germline V gene. The CDR3 loop is CASSQAEGGEQYF. In DNA, the CDR3 is TGTGCCAGCAGCCAAGCGGAGGGGGGCGAGCAGTACTTC.

There are a few counts of this clonotype. This may be a read error: a much more frequent sequence differs by one nucleotide. The CDR3 carries no conserved terminal phenylalanine or tryptophan, so it likely arises from a read error. The V gene is TRBV5-1, the J gene TRBJ2-2, with 9 positions matching TRBD2. The junction had 5 bases not matched to a gene; V was cut back by 2 bases and J by 6 bases. Germline V gene lookup returns CDR1 SGHRS and CDR2 YFSETQ. The length of the CDR3 is 15 residues. CDR3 residues: CASSLIAGVSGELFV. The CDR3 bases are TGCGCCAGCAGCTTAATAGCGGGGGTCTCCGGGGAGCTGTTTGTT.

This clonotype was detected many times. This rearrangement joins TRBV25-1 to TRBJ1-2; weak D call: TRBD1 (5 bases). The CDR3 contains 14 residues. The V gene's germline CDR1 is MGHDK and CDR2 SYGVNS. Trimming stripped 3 bases from V and 4 bases from J, with 12 bases between. The CDR3 DNA sequence: TGTGCCAGCAGTGACCCAGGAAGGGGCTATGGCTACACCTTC. Protein: CASSDPGRGYGYTF.

This clonotype was seen a handful of times. A much larger clone lies a single base off, so this may be a read error. No conserved phenylalanine or tryptophan is present at the end of the CDR3, so a read error is the likely explanation. V gene TRBV9 combines with J gene TRBJ1-2; no reliable D call. Trimming took 4 bases from V and 5 from J, leaving 12 bases between them. The germline V gene encodes CDR1 SGDLS and CDR2 YYNGEE. CDR3 length equals 13 residues. The CDR3 sequence is CASSSAIEYGYTY. The CDR3 nucleotides read TGTGCCAGCAGCTCCGCGATCGAGTATGGCTACACCTAC.

This clonotype was recorded a few times. A much larger clone lies one base from this, so it may be a read error. The chain joins TRBV28 to TRBJ2-7; no definite D call. Looked up from germline, CDR1 is MDHEN and CDR2 is SYDVKM. The CDR3 covers 15 residues. The CDR3 is CTSSFLSSLSYEQYF. The CDR3 nucleotides are TGTACCAGCAGTTTTCTTTCGAGCCTCTCCTACGAGCAGTACTTC.

Ten or more counts support this clonotype. V is TRBV13 and J is TRBJ1-1; 7 bases are a match to TRBD1. CDR1 is PRHDT and CDR2 is FYEKMQ in the germline V gene (reference sequence). J was trimmed by 1 base and V by 0 bases; bases with no gene match: 2. The length of the CDR3 is 15 residues. The CDR3, as DNA: TGTGCCAGCAGCTTAGGGGACAGGAGGAACACTGAAGCTTTCTTT. This encodes CASSLGDRRNTEAFF.

This clonotype was picked up many times. This CDR3 reads CASSQDSRGNQPQHF. For the CDR3, the DNA is TGCGCCAGCAGCCAAGATTCCAGAGGCAATCAGCCCCAGCATTTT. The genes are TRBV4-3 and TRBJ1-5; D unclear. Germline V gives CDR1 LGHNA, CDR2 YSLEER. V lost 0 bases and J 2 bases, leaving 8 bases between the germline ends. The CDR3 is made up of 15 amino acids.

In its sample, this clonotype was seen many times. The chain has TRBV6-1 and TRBJ2-7; 8 bases are shared with TRBD1. The germline CDR1 and CDR2 sequences are MNHNS and SASEGT. V was pared by 2 bases and J by 1 base, with 4 bases of the junction left unmatched. The CDR3 consists of 15 residues. The CDR3: CASSETQGDSYEQYF. Written as DNA, the CDR3 is TGTGCCAGCAGTGAAACACAGGGGGATTCCTACGAGCAGTACTTC.

This clonotype was seen ten or more times. Here the CDR3 reads CSVNREGSYEQYF. The CDR3 nucleotides read TGCAGCGTCAACAGGGAGGGTTCCTACGAGCAGTACTTC. V gene TRBV29-1 combines with J gene TRBJ2-7, with D perhaps matching TRBD2 (7 bases). CDR1 SQVTM and CDR2 ANQGSEA come from the germline V gene. V lost 6 bases and J 1 base, leaving 13 bases between the germline ends. The CDR3 is 13 residues long.

This clonotype was observed once. A much larger clone lies a single base off, so this may be a read error. The chain is built from TRBV29-1 and TRBJ1-5; D remains ambiguous. The CDR3 consists of 13 residues. Germline lookup yields CDR1 SQVTM and CDR2 ANQGSEA. V was shortened by 3 bases and J by 2 bases, with 8 bases between the two germline ends. CDR3 in amino acids: CSVEGSGNQPQHF. The CDR3 DNA sequence: TGCAGCGTTGAGGGGAGCGGCAATCAGCCCCAGCATTTT.

The genes are TRBV12-3 or TRBV12-4 and TRBJ1-1; D remains ambiguous. V lost 3 bases, J lost 8 bases, and 16 bases lay in between. The CDR3 consists of 14 residues. Written as DNA, the CDR3 is TGTGCCAGCAGTTTCGGGGTTGTAACACTCGAAGCTTTCTTT. Translated: CASSFGVVTLEAFF.

This sequence joins TRBV3-1 and TRBJ2-5; D remains ambiguous. Between the trimmed V and J ends, which lost 2 bases and 2 bases, there was a span of 6 bases. From germline, CDR1 is LGHDT and CDR2 YNNKEL (reference sequence). This CDR3 spans 13 amino acids. CDR3 sequence reads: CASSQPEQETQYF. The DNA of the CDR3 is TGTGCCAGCAGCCAACCGGAGCAAGAGACCCAGTACTTC.

This clonotype was picked up many times. The genes are TRBV18 and TRBJ2-5, with 7 bases identical to TRBD2. This CDR3 spans 14 amino acids. Germline V gene data show CDR1 as KGHSH and CDR2 as LQKENI. Trimming took 3 bases from V and 3 from J; bases not matched to a gene: 4. CDR3 loop: CASSPLAAKETQYF. In DNA form, the CDR3 reads TGTGCCAGCTCACCCCTAGCGGCCAAAGAGACCCAGTACTTC.

This chain joins TRBV12-3 or TRBV12-4 and TRBJ1-3; the D is unclear. The CDR3 sequence is 15 residues long. Trimming took 4 bases from V and 1 from J, leaving 11 bases between them. CDR3: CASSSQRGSGNTIYF. CDR3 DNA: TGTGCCAGCAGTTCCCAGAGAGGGTCTGGAAACACCATATATTTT.

This clonotype was detected ten times or more. This sequence joins TRBV20-1 and TRBJ2-7, with D perhaps TRBD1 (8 bases). Deletions cut 6 bases from V and 2 bases from J, with 14 bases between. In germline, CDR1 is DFQATT, CDR2 SNEGSKA (reference sequence). The CDR3 spans 13 residues. CDR3 loop: CSAHRGGPYEQYF. CDR3 coding DNA: TGCAGTGCCCACAGGGGGGGGCCCTACGAGCAGTACTTC.